This T cell receptor beta chain was found in a study of cytomegalovirus exposure and HLA in healthy donors. The V end was cut by 4 bases, the J end by 8 bases, with 22 bases between. The CDR3 covers 16 residues. The germline V gene encodes CDR1 SGDLS and CDR2 YYNGEE. Study-wide results and limits: In a later analysis, the majority of CMV-associated beta chains seemingly showed HLA restriction.

PCR primers comprised 60 Vbeta and 13 Jbeta primers. Only in-frame clones appear in the TCRdb table, and some are missing; sequencing was by immunoSEQ multiplex PCR. The sample includes around 100,000 clones. In the case of this clone: Its specificity is not known.

The sample consisted of PBMCs. This TCR was sampled from a man in his forties in good health and CMV-seropositive. This chain links TRBV9 with TRBJ2-1; the D gene is possibly TRBD1 (5 bases). The CDR3 DNA reads as TGTGCCAGCAGCTCCACCGGGTCCTTCCTAGGGGATGAGCAGTTCTTC. It is translated as CASSSTGSFLGDEQFF.